The rows below give T cell receptor beta chains drawn from one sample of a study of T cell responses to AZD1222 COVID-19 vaccine. TCRdb's copy holds only in-frame clones and misses some; the assay was immunoSEQ multiplex PCR. The table shows more than 95,000 clones, with over 75% occurring only once. The input for sequencing was peripheral blood, taken on day 0 of AZD1222 vaccination. The receptor set was obtained from an adult in good health. Both conserved end residues are part of each CDR3. D genes are given only for firm matches. Rows may omit the clone size; those that give it use once, few, many or a size class.

j_gene	v_gene	abundance	d_gene	CDR3nt	CDR3aa
TRBJ2-4	TRBV28	once	TRBD1	TGTGCCAGCAGTTTTGGGGTTCTAGGGACAGTTGACGCCAAAAACATTCAGTACTTC	CASSFGVLGTVDAKNIQYF
TRBJ2-5	TRBV13	-	TRBD1	TGTGCCAGCAGCTTAGGCCAGTGGGGGGACAGGTGGGAGACCCAGTACTTC	CASSLGQWGDRWETQYF
TRBJ1-2	TRBV4-1	-	-	TGCGCCAGCAGCCAGTATCCACATCGGGGCGTCTATGGCTACACCTTC	CASSQYPHRGVYGYTF
TRBJ1-2	TRBV3-1/TRBV3-2	-	-	TGTGCCAGCAGCCAATCCGGCTATGGCTACACCTTC	CASSQSGYGYTF
TRBJ1-5	TRBV7-9	-	-	TGTGCCAGCAGCTTAGTCAATAGCAATCAGCCCCAGCATTTT	CASSLVNSNQPQHF
TRBJ2-1	TRBV15	-	-	TGTGCCACCAGCAGAGATAGAATCGGGAGCAATGAGCAGTTCTTC	CATSRDRIGSNEQFF
TRBJ2-2	TRBV11-2	-	TRBD2	TGTGCCAGCAGCCGCAGCGGGGGGCTGACCGGGGAGCTGTTTTTT	CASSRSGGLTGELFF
TRBJ1-5	TRBV18	-	-	TGTGCCAGCTCACCACTGTCAGGTCCCAATCAGCCCCAGCATTTT	CASSPLSGPNQPQHF
TRBJ1-3	TRBV9	-	-	TGTGCCAGCAGCGTTTCAGGGGAGACAAACACCATATATTTT	CASSVSGETNTIYF
TRBJ1-1	TRBV7-2	-	-	TGTGCCTCTCGGCGGATGACAGCTAACACTGAAGCTTTCTTT	CASRRMTANTEAFF
TRBJ1-1	TRBV19	once	-	TGTGCCAGTAGTATATATGGGGGAATGAACACTGAAGCTTTCTTT	CASSIYGGMNTEAFF
TRBJ1-2	TRBV24-1	-	TRBD1	TGTGCCACCAGTGATTTCTCGACAGGGCATGGCTACACCTTC	CATSDFSTGHGYTF
TRBJ2-7	TRBV28	-	TRBD1	TGTGCCAGCAGTTCCACCAGGGGGAACTACGAGCAGTACTTC	CASSSTRGNYEQYF